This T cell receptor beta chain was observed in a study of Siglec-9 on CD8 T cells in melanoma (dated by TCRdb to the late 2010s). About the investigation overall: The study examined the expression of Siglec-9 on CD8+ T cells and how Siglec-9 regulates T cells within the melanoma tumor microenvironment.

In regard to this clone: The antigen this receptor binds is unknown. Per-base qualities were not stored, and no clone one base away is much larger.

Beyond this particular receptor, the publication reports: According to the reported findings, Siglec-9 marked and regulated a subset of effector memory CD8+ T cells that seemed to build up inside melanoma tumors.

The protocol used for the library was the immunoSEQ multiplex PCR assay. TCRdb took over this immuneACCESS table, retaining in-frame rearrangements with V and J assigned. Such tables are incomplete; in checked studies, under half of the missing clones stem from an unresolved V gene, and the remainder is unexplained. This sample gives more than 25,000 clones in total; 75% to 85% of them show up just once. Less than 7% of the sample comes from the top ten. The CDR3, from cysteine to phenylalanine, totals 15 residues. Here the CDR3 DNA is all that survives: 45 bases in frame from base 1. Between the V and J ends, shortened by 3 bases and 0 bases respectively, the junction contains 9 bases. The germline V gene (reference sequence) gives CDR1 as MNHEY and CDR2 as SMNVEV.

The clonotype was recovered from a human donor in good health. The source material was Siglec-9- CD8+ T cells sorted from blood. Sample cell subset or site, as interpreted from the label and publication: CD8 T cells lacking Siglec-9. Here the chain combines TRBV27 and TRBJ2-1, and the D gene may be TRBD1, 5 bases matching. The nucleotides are TGTGCCAGCAGTTTGACAGTGAGCTCCTACAATGAGCAGTTCTTC. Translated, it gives CASSLTVSSYNEQFF.